This T cell receptor beta chain is from a study of blood T cell repertoires in COVID-19 (TCRdb year 2020). About the study as a whole: Collaborator samples came from the United States, Italy and Spain and covered acute and convalescent phases of COVID-19. The material from the prospective study consisted of cDNA or gDNA derived from T cells, B-cell-depleted T cells, or PBMCs. Deeply sampled blood TCRbeta repertoires from subjects exposed to, actively infected with, or recovered from COVID-19 were included in the dataset. A freely available public database, intended as a resource for researchers studying the immune response to SARS-CoV-2, is where the repertoires were released. The samples were drawn from two sources: the first 160 participants of the ongoing ImmuneRACE study, and 1,254 subjects contributed by 6 global collaborators. Sample metadata almost always included a de-identified subject ID, COVID-19 status, age in years and sex. HLA class I and class II types, where available, came from metadata supplied by the sample provider rather than from assay-based typing. Paper-wide results and their limitations: Clinical and demographic metadata were provided uncurated, with the amount varying by source and participant.

Unmatched junction bases come to 6, with V trimmed by 6 bases and J by 8 bases. According to the germline V gene, CDR1 reads WSHSY and CDR2 reads SAAADI. The CDR3, from cysteine to phenylalanine, totals 15 residues. Just CDR3 DNA is preserved here, 45 bases in frame from base 1. TCRbeta CDR3 regions were amplified from genomic DNA using the immunoSEQ Assay, a bias-controlled multiplex PCR. The source study handled its data this way. Nucleated cell counts per sample were estimated from amplification of reference gene primers within the assay. Sequence reads were collapsed and filtered to measure the absolute abundance of every unique TCRbeta CDR3 rearrangement. For each sample, productive Simpson clonality was calculated as the square root of Simpson's diversity index across productive rearrangements. Held by TCRdb, this immuneACCESS table contains in-frame sequences only and omits some clones. Under half of the omission traces to an unresolved V gene where checked; the cause of the rest is unknown. Clonal size and the V and J genes are those of that table, whereas D and trimming came from the DNA. The sample has approximately 460,000 clones on record, roughly nine tenths of them singletons. Roughly 0.84% of the sample comes from the top ten.

This clone has only a few counts. Its antigen is still unknown. Qualities for individual bases were not recorded, and no much larger clone is one base off. One collaborating source in Seattle enrolled patients during active infection and followed them longitudinally through the course of disease. Whole blood was collected in K2EDTA tubes by collaborating institutions according to the institutions' own protocols. For TCRbeta analysis, collaborators shipped samples in one of three forms: frozen whole blood, isolated PBMCs, or DNA extracted from either of those sample types. The sequence links TRBV10-2 to TRBJ2-1, and TRBD2 aligns with 14 junction nucleotides. Source material: peripheral blood. This sequence originates from a young man with COVID-19, enrolled during active disease. The nucleotide sequence reads TGCGCCAGCAGCAAAGGGACTAGCGGGAGTGATGAGCAGTTCTTC. Translated, it gives CASSKGTSGSDEQFF.